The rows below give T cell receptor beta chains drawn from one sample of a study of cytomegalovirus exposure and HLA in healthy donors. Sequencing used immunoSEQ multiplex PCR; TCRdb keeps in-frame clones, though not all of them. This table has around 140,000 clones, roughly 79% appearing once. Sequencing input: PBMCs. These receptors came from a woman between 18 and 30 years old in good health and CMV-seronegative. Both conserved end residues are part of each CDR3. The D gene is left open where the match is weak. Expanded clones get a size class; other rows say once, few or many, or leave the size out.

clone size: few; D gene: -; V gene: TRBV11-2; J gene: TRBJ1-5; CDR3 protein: CASSLYSNQPQHF; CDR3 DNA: TGTGCCAGCAGCTTGTATAGCAATCAGCCCCAGCATTTT
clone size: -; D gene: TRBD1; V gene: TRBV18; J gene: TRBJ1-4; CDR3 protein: CASSPRDSREKLFF; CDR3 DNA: TGTGCCAGCTCACCACGGGACAGCAGAGAAAAACTGTTTTTT
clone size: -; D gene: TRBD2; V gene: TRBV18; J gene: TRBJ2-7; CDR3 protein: CASSPSGDSYEQYF; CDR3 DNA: TGTGCCAGCTCACCTAGCGGGGACTCCTACGAGCAGTACTTC
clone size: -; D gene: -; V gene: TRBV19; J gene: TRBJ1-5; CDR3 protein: CASSIEQLNQPQHF; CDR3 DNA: TGTGCCAGTAGTATAGAACAATTAAATCAGCCCCAGCATTTT
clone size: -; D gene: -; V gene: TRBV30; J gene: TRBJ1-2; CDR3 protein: CAWTAGNLYGYTF; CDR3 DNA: TGTGCCTGGACCGCGGGAAATCTCTATGGCTACACCTTC
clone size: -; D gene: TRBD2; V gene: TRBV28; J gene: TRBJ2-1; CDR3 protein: CASSPPGGIGQFF; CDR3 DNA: TGTGCCAGCAGTCCCCCGGGGGGGATTGGGCAGTTCTTC
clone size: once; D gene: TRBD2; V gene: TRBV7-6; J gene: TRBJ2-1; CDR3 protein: CASSSLGTSGDNEQFF; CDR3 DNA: TGTGCCAGCAGCTCTCTCGGGACTAGCGGCGACAATGAGCAGTTCTTC
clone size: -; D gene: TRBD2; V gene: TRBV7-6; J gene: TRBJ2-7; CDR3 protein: CASSSGGTSGSYEQYF; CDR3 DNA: TGTGCCAGCAGCTCTGGAGGGACTAGCGGGTCATACGAGCAGTACTTC
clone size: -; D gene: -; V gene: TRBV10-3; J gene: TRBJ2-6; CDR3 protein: CAISPQGSAGANVLTF; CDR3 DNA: TGTGCCATCAGCCCCCAGGGGTCCGCTGGGGCCAACGTCCTGACTTTC
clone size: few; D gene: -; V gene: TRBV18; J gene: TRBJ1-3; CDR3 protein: CASSLLQELGNTIYF; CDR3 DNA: TGTGCCAGCTCACTACTACAGGAGCTTGGAAACACCATATATTTT